This T cell receptor (beta chain) was sequenced for a study of vaccination and CD4 T cells after COVID-19. Overall study: Cells received overlapping spike peptides from SARS-CoV-2, HCoV-NL63, HCoV-OC43 and HCoV-229E as stimulation.

Treatment meaning: roughly 10-day PBMC culture with coronavirus spike peptide pools or control peptides (ViraFEST assay). Sequencing of DNA taken from cultured CD4+ T cells relied on the Oncomine TCR Beta short-read assay. TCRdb called the PCR reads again in MiXCR, with one record for every CDR3 protein. The repertoire holds roughly 7,600 distinct CDR3 sequences, 20% to 25% seen once, with around a fifth in the top ten. The CDR3 runs to 16 residues. The germline CDR1 and CDR2 sequences are SGHNT and YYREEE (reference sequence). J was trimmed by 3 bases and V by 0 bases; bases with no gene match: 2. Worth noting for this clonotype: Its cognate antigen is unknown.

Sequenced here: CD4+ T cells from blood, cultured in vitro, sampled after SARS-CoV-2 vaccination. The receptor was isolated from a human donor who had recovered from COVID-19. The gene calls are TRBV5-4 and TRBJ2-1; the match to TRBD2 covers 11 bases. CDR3 bases: TGTGCCAGCAGCTTGGCCGGGACTAGCGGCTACAATGAGCAGTTCTTC. It yields the protein CASSLAGTSGYNEQFF.